This T cell receptor (beta chain) is from a study of blood T cell repertoires in COVID-19. CDR1 is SGHVS and CDR2 is FQNEAQ in the germline V gene. V was pared by 0 bases and J by 5 bases, with 10 bases between. The CDR3 totals 14 residues. In the original workflow: From reference gene primer amplification, estimates of nucleated cell counts were derived. Libraries were prepared by immunoSEQ multiplex PCR; TCRdb keeps only in-frame clonotypes and omits some of them. Clonal size and the V and J genes are those of that table, whereas D and trimming came from the DNA. The sample consists of approximately 140,000 clones, about 83% of them appearing once.

The sequence was obtained from a human donor in a cohort sampled during active COVID-19. This rearrangement joins TRBV7-8 to TRBJ1-1; tentatively, D is TRBD1 (5 bases). Sequencing input: peripheral blood. CDR3 sequence reads: CASSLALRGTEAFF. CDR3 DNA: TGTGCCAGCAGCTTAGCGTTGCGGGGGACTGAAGCTTTCTTT.